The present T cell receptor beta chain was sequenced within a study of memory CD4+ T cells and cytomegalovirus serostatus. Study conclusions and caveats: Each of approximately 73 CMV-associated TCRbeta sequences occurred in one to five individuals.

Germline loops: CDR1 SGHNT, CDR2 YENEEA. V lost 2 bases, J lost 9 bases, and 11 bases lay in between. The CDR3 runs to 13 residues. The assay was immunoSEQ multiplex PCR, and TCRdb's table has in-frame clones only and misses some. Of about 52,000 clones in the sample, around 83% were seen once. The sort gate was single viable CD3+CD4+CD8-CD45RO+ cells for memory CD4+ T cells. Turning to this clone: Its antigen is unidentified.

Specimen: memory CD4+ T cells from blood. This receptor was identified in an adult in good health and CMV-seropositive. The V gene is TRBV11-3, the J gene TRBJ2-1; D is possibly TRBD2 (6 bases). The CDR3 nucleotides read TGTGCCAGCAGCTTAAGGCGGGGTAGTGAGCAGTTCTTC. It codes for CASSLRRGSEQFF.